This T cell receptor beta chain emerged from a study of T cell clonotyping in hematopoietic cell transplantation. The study, taken as a whole, reports: Recipient TCR diversity dropped after transplant; expanded clonotypes rose from day 30 to 180. Higher Inverse Simpson Index values in graft donor and pretransplant recipient predicted broader posttransplant TCR diversity. Few recipient clonotypes overlapped donors; over 95% were de novo at given depth.

The ends were cut back, 6 bases at V and 1 base at J, with 10 bases in the middle. This CDR3 is built from 13 residues. Germline V gene lookup returns CDR1 MNHEY and CDR2 SVGAGI. Worth noting for this clone: Its target is unknown.

Repertoires were generated with immunoSEQ multiplex PCR, while TCRdb's copy carries only in-frame clones and drops some. The table lists fewer than 20,000 clones, 71% of them singletons. This TCR came from a woman aged 60-75 years in good health. Some clones in this sample may be carry-over from other donors' samples. The source material was peripheral blood mononuclear cells. The chain recombines TRBV6-5 with TRBJ2-7; possible D gene TRBD1, 5 bases. The CDR3 protein is CASSLGQSYEQYF. CDR3 nucleotides: TGTGCCAGCAGCCTCGGACAATCCTACGAGCAGTACTTC.